This T cell receptor beta chain is from a study of blood T cells in healthy people across ages. The study, taken as a whole, reports: Whereas aged donors had fewer naive CD4+ cells, long-lived donors had more of them and higher diversity.

The second PCR ran about 6 to 12 cycles with a sample-barcoded 5' primer and J-beta primers. MiXCR, run by TCRdb on the 5' RACE reads, gives a single entry per CDR3 protein. The sample includes fewer than 2,000,000 distinct CDR3 sequences, more than 35% of them seen just once. This clonotype was observed a handful of times. Its matching antigen is unknown. The TCR sequence derives from a human donor in good health. The sample taken for sequencing was blood.

CDR3 DNA sequence: TGTGCCAGCAGACGTGACACCCCAGGGGCCAACGTCCTGACTTTC. Encoded protein: CASRRDTPGANVLTF. The chain is built from TRBV6-5 and TRBJ2-6, with unresolved D. V was cut by 6 bases and J by 4 bases, with 13 bases left in between. Germline CDR1 reads MNHEY; CDR2 reads SVGAGI. The CDR3 is 15 amino acids.